This T cell receptor beta chain was identified during a study of T cell responses to AZD1222 COVID-19 vaccine. About this clone: As yet, its antigen is unknown.

CDR3 length: 11 amino acids. V was cut by 6 bases and J by 8 bases, with 10 bases left in between. Sequenced by immunoSEQ multiplex PCR; TCRdb stores in-frame clones only, minus some. The sample records roughly 100,000 clones, 82% being singletons. Study findings and constraints: Only a handful of people who got AZD1222 tested seropositive at baseline. Breadth and depth of Spike-specific TCRs rose after two AZD1222 doses.

The clonotype originates from an adult in good health. The source material was peripheral blood, sampled on day 0 of AZD1222 vaccination. The rearrangement uses TRBV12-3 or TRBV12-4 and TRBJ1-2; possibly TRBD1 for D (5 bases). CDR3 in DNA: TGTGCCAGCAGGGAAAGGGGCGGCTACACCTTC. It encodes CASRERGGYTF.